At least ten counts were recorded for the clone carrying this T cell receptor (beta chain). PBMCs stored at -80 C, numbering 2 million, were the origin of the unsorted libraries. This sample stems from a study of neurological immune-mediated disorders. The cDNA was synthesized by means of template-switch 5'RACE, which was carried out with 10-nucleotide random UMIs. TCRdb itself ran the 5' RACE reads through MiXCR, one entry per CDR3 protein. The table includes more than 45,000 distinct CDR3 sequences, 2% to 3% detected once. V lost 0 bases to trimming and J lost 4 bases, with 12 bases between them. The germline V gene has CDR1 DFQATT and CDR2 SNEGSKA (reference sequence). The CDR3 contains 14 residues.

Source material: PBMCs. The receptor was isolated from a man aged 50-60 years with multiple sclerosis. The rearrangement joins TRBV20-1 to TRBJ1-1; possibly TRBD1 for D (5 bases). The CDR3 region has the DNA TGCAGTGCTAGAGAAGGCAGGGAGGTCACTGAAGCTTTCTTT. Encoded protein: CSAREGREVTEAFF.